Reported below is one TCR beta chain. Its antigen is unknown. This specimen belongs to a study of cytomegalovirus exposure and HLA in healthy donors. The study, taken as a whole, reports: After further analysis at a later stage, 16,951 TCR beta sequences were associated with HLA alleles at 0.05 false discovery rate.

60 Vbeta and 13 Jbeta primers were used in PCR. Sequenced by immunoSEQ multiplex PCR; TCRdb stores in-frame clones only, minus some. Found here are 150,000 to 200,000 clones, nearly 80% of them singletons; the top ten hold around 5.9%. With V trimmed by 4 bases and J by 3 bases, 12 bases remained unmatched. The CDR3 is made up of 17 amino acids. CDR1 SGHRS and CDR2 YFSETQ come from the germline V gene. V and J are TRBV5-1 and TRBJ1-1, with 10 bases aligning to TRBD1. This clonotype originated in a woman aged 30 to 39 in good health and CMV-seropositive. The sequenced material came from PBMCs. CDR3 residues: CASSRGTGVDGDTEAFF. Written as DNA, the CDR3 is TGCGCCAGCAGCAGGGGGACAGGGGTGGATGGGGACACTGAAGCTTTCTTT. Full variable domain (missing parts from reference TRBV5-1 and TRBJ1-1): KAGVTQTPRYLIKTRGQQVTLSCSPISGHRSVSWYQQTPGQGLQFLFEYFSETQRNKGNFPGRFSGRQFSNSRSEMNVSTLELGDSALYLCASSRGTGVDGDTEAFFGQGTRLTVV.